A selection of T cell receptor beta chains follows, all from one sample in a study of T-cell reconstitution after alpha-beta-depleted transplantation in children. Via MiXCR, TCRdb re-called the PCR reads, giving one row per CDR3 protein. The profile shows under 60,000 distinct CDR3 sequences, less than 6% of them singletons. Material: PBMCs, mostly from graft donor cells, obtained 60 days after TCRalphabeta/CD19-depleted stem cell transplant. These receptors all come from a female patient aged 2-15 years who had a stem cell transplant for aplastic anemia, so the T cells may come from the graft donor. CDR3s include the opening cysteine and the closing phenylalanine or tryptophan. The D gene is left open where the match is weak. A row's size may be missing; if present it is once, few, many or a size class.

TRBD1	TRBV4-1	many	TRBJ2-3	CASSQERDRGTDTQYF	TGCGCCAGCAGCCAAGAGCGGGACAGGGGCACAGATACGCAGTATTTT
TRBD2	TRBV6-6	many	TRBJ2-7	CASSPTSGRSNF	TGTGCCAGCAGCCCGACTAGCGGGAGATCGAACTTC
.	TRBV10-3	many	TRBJ2-1	CAISAEGTRYNEQFF	TGTGCCATCAGTGCGGAAGGGACTCGCTACAATGAGCAGTTCTTC
TRBD1	TRBV6-5	many	TRBJ2-7	CASSYRDRGQYEQYF	TGTGCCAGCAGTTACCGGGACAGGGGTCAGTACGAGCAGTACTTC
.	TRBV6-5	.	TRBJ2-2	CASSPTANTGELFF	TGTGCCAGCAGTCCGACAGCGAACACCGGGGAGCTGTTTTTT
TRBD2	TRBV27	many	TRBJ2-7	CASSAPGLAGFYEQYF	TGTGCCAGCAGTGCCCCGGGACTAGCGGGATTTTACGAGCAGTACTTC
.	TRBV28	many	TRBJ2-4	CASSLGGYKNIQYF	TGTGCCAGCAGTCTAGGCGGATACAAAAACATTCAGTACTTC
TRBD2	TRBV7-9	.	TRBJ2-7	CASSHSGGFYEQYF	TGTGCCAGCAGCCACTCGGGGGGGTTCTACGAGCAGTACTTC
.	TRBV6-2/TRBV6-3	many	TRBJ2-7	CASTGLLVSTLSEQYF	TGTGCCAGCACCGGACTCCTGGTCTCCACTTTAAGTGAGCAGTACTTC
TRBD2	TRBV24-1	many	TRBJ2-7	CATSDSTGTRGEQYF	TGTGCCACCAGTGATTCCACCGGGACTAGAGGCGAGCAGTACTTC
TRBD2	TRBV20-1	many	TRBJ2-7	CSARAAGGGSYEQYF	TGCAGTGCTAGAGCGGCGGGAGGAGGCTCCTACGAGCAGTACTTC
.	TRBV11-1	many	TRBJ2-3	CASSQRGNVGTDTQYF	TGTGCCAGCAGCCAAAGAGGGAATGTCGGCACAGATACGCAGTATTTT
.	TRBV28	.	TRBJ1-2	CASSLNRGYGYTF	TGTGCCAGCAGTTTAAACCGTGGCTATGGCTACACCTTC
.	TRBV18	many	TRBJ2-1	CASSREVGNEQFF	TGTGCCAGCTCACGGGAAGTGGGGAATGAGCAGTTCTTC
.	TRBV6-5	many	TRBJ2-2	CASSLYRDTGELFF	TGTGCCAGCAGTTTATACAGGGACACCGGGGAGCTGTTTTTT
TRBD1	TRBV30	.	TRBJ1-2	CAWRPQGEPTYGYTF	TGTGCCTGGAGGCCACAGGGGGAACCTACCTATGGCTACACCTTC
.	TRBV6-5	many	TRBJ1-1	CASSLGVGKAFF	TGTGCCAGCAGCCTAGGTGTTGGGAAAGCTTTCTTT
.	TRBV15	many	TRBJ2-1	CATSSRDSTLSNELFF	TGTGCCACCAGCAGTCGCGACTCCACCTTATCCAATGAGCTGTTCTTC
.	TRBV18	many	TRBJ1-5	CASSPEQAYQPQHF	TGTGCCAGCTCACCGGAACAGGCGTACCAGCCCCAGCATTTT
.	TRBV6-1	many	TRBJ2-1	CASRRESYNEQFF	TGTGCCAGCAGGAGGGAAAGCTACAATGAGCAGTTCTTC
TRBD1	TRBV18	.	TRBJ2-7	CASCPGTGYYEQYF	TGTGCCAGCTGTCCCGGGACAGGGTATTACGAGCAGTACTTC
.	TRBV30	few	TRBJ2-7	CAWSRDRRYEQYF	TGTGCCTGGAGTCGTGACAGGAGATACGAGCAGTACTTC
.	TRBV20-1	many	TRBJ1-2	CSARHYGYTF	TGCAGTGCTAGACACTATGGCTACACCTTC
.	TRBV4-2	many	TRBJ1-3	CASSQEGTRSGNTIYF	TGTGCCAGCAGCCAAGAAGGCACTCGCTCTGGAAACACCATATATTTT
TRBD2	TRBV7-2	many	TRBJ2-3	CASSFYGRATDTQYF	TGTGCCAGCAGCTTTTACGGGAGGGCCACAGATACGCAGTATTTT
.	TRBV5-5	many	TRBJ1-1	CASSLTGQTEAFF	TGTGCCAGCAGCTTGACAGGGCAGACTGAAGCTTTCTTT
.	TRBV25-1	.	TRBJ2-2	CASSELKGTGELFF	TGTGCCAGCAGTGAGTTAAAGGGAACCGGGGAGCTGTTTTTT
TRBD2	TRBV29-1	many	TRBJ2-7	CSVAGGYNEQYF	TGCAGCGTTGCGGGGGGGTACAACGAGCAGTACTTC
.	TRBV24-1	many	TRBJ2-2	CATSAPGRVGRMAGELFF	TGTGCCACCAGTGCCCCGGGAAGAGTGGGAAGGATGGCCGGGGAGCTGTTTTTT
TRBD1	TRBV5-1	.	TRBJ1-1	CASSPGTGGTEAFF	TGCGCCAGCAGCCCCGGGACAGGGGGCACTGAAGCTTTCTTT
TRBD2	TRBV9	medium-sized	TRBJ2-5	CASTIGGGVETQYF	TGTGCCAGCACCATAGGCGGGGGAGTGGAGACCCAGTACTTC
TRBD1	TRBV5-1	many	TRBJ2-1	CASSLGQGAYNEQFF	TGTGCCAGCAGCTTAGGACAGGGGGCCTACAATGAGCAGTTCTTC
.	TRBV12-3/TRBV12-4	many	TRBJ1-3	CASSFNSGNTIYF	TGTGCCAGCAGTTTTAACTCTGGAAACACCATATATTTT
.	TRBV7-9	many	TRBJ2-1	CASSFFMSPGSGEQFF	TGTGCCAGCAGCTTTTTTATGTCCCCCGGAAGTGGTGAGCAGTTCTTC
.	TRBV7-9	.	TRBJ2-1	CASSLVERHSYNEQFF	TGTGCCAGCAGCTTAGTCGAGCGTCACTCCTACAATGAGCAGTTCTTC